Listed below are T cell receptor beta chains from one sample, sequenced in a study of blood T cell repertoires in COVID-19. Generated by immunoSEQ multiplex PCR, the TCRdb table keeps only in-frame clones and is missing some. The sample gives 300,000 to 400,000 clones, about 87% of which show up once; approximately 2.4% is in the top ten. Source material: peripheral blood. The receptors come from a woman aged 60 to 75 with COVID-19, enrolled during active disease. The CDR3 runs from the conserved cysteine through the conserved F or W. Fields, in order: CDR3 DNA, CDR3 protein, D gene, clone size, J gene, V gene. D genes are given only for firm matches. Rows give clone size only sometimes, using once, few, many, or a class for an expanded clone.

CDR3nt: TGTGCCAGCAGCCAGGGACTACTACCCAATGAGCAGTTCTTC; CDR3aa: CASSQGLLPNEQFF; d_gene: TRBD2; abundance: .; j_gene: TRBJ2-1; v_gene: TRBV3-1/TRBV3-2
CDR3nt: TGTGCCAGCAGCCAGCCGGGACGGGGGACCGGGGAGCTGTTTTTT; CDR3aa: CASSQPGRGTGELFF; d_gene: .; abundance: .; j_gene: TRBJ2-2; v_gene: TRBV7-3
CDR3nt: TGCAGTGCTAGTCTAGCGGAGACCCAGTACTTC; CDR3aa: CSASLAETQYF; d_gene: .; abundance: .; j_gene: TRBJ2-5; v_gene: TRBV20-1
CDR3nt: TGTGCCAGCAGCTTAGGCATAGGGGCTCAGCCCCAGCATTTT; CDR3aa: CASSLGIGAQPQHF; d_gene: .; abundance: .; j_gene: TRBJ1-5; v_gene: TRBV7-9
CDR3nt: TGTGCCAGCAGTGGGGGACAGGGGATGAACACTGAAGCTTTCTTT; CDR3aa: CASSGGQGMNTEAFF; d_gene: TRBD1; abundance: .; j_gene: TRBJ1-1; v_gene: TRBV5-4
CDR3nt: TGTGCCAGCAGTGGGGACAGGGGGGTTCAGCCCCAGCATTTT; CDR3aa: CASSGDRGVQPQHF; d_gene: TRBD1; abundance: few; j_gene: TRBJ1-5; v_gene: TRBV2
CDR3nt: TGTGCCAGCAGCCAATCCCCGGGGGGAGGGGGTTACGAGCAGTACTTC; CDR3aa: CASSQSPGGGGYEQYF; d_gene: .; abundance: .; j_gene: TRBJ2-7; v_gene: TRBV3-1/TRBV3-2
CDR3nt: TGTGCCAGCAGCTACCCAGGGGGGACCTACGAGCAGTACTTC; CDR3aa: CASSYPGGTYEQYF; d_gene: .; abundance: few; j_gene: TRBJ2-7; v_gene: TRBV7-6
CDR3nt: TGTGCCAGCAGTTTAGCCGGGGGGGGGCCAGAGACCCAGTACTTC; CDR3aa: CASSLAGGGPETQYF; d_gene: TRBD2; abundance: .; j_gene: TRBJ2-5; v_gene: TRBV27
CDR3nt: TGTGCCAGCAGCAAGACGGGACTCTACGAGCAGTACTTC; CDR3aa: CASSKTGLYEQYF; d_gene: .; abundance: .; j_gene: TRBJ2-7; v_gene: TRBV21-1
CDR3nt: TGTGCCAGCAGCCAACCTTTACAGTACACCGGGGAGCTGTTTTTT; CDR3aa: CASSQPLQYTGELFF; d_gene: .; abundance: .; j_gene: TRBJ2-2; v_gene: TRBV3-1/TRBV3-2
CDR3nt: TGTGCCAGCAGTGAAGGCACCCACGGACAGGGTGTTTCACCCCTCCACTTT; CDR3aa: CASSEGTHGQGVSPLHF; d_gene: TRBD1; abundance: .; j_gene: TRBJ1-6; v_gene: TRBV25-1
CDR3nt: TGTGCCAGTAGTATGGGTGCGGGGACTAACTATGGCTACACCTTC; CDR3aa: CASSMGAGTNYGYTF; d_gene: .; abundance: .; j_gene: TRBJ1-2; v_gene: TRBV19
CDR3nt: TGTGCCAGCAGTGAAACTTGGAGCACCCCTGGAAACACCATATATTTT; CDR3aa: CASSETWSTPGNTIYF; d_gene: .; abundance: .; j_gene: TRBJ1-3; v_gene: TRBV6-1
CDR3nt: TGTGCCAGCAGCCAAGATCCCCGGAACACTGAAGCTTTCTTT; CDR3aa: CASSQDPRNTEAFF; d_gene: .; abundance: .; j_gene: TRBJ1-1; v_gene: TRBV3-1/TRBV3-2
CDR3nt: TGCGCCAGCAGCAGAGGGCGGGGATCCGGCGGGGAGCTGTTTTTT; CDR3aa: CASSRGRGSGGELFF; d_gene: .; abundance: .; j_gene: TRBJ2-2; v_gene: TRBV5-1
CDR3nt: TGTGCCAGCAGCTTAACGGGGCGGGGAGGGACCGGGGAGCTGTTTTTT; CDR3aa: CASSLTGRGGTGELFF; d_gene: TRBD2; abundance: .; j_gene: TRBJ2-2; v_gene: TRBV7-3
CDR3nt: TGTGCCAGCAGTTACTCGTGGGGGCTCGGTCAGCCCCAGCATTTT; CDR3aa: CASSYSWGLGQPQHF; d_gene: .; abundance: once; j_gene: TRBJ1-5; v_gene: TRBV6-5
CDR3nt: TGTGCCAGCAGTACCAAGGGGGCTAAGAGTGAAAAACTGTTTTTT; CDR3aa: CASSTKGAKSEKLFF; d_gene: TRBD1; abundance: .; j_gene: TRBJ1-4; v_gene: TRBV28
CDR3nt: TGTGCCAGCACTGCGGGGGGTCGAGCTGAAGCTTTCTTT; CDR3aa: CASTAGGRAEAFF; d_gene: .; abundance: once; j_gene: TRBJ1-1; v_gene: TRBV2
CDR3nt: TGTGCCAGCTCGGGGTCCGTTCGCGGGGGCAACAATGAGCAGTTCTTC; CDR3aa: CASSGSVRGGNNEQFF; d_gene: .; abundance: .; j_gene: TRBJ2-1; v_gene: TRBV18
CDR3nt: TGTGCCAGCAGTGTCGACAGGGTGCGAGGTAAGGCTTTCTTT; CDR3aa: CASSVDRVRGKAFF; d_gene: TRBD1; abundance: few; j_gene: TRBJ1-1; v_gene: TRBV25-1
CDR3nt: TGTGCCACCAGTGCCCGGGGGGCCGGAGGGGAGACCCAGTACTTC; CDR3aa: CATSARGAGGETQYF; d_gene: .; abundance: .; j_gene: TRBJ2-5; v_gene: TRBV24-1
CDR3nt: TGTGCCAGCAGTTACGGGGGGACTGAAGCTTTCTTT; CDR3aa: CASSYGGTEAFF; d_gene: .; abundance: few; j_gene: TRBJ1-1; v_gene: TRBV6-5
CDR3nt: TGTGCCAGCAGTGAAATATTAGATACGCAGTATTTT; CDR3aa: CASSEILDTQYF; d_gene: .; abundance: .; j_gene: TRBJ2-3; v_gene: TRBV6-1
CDR3nt: TGTGCCAGCAGCCAGGACAGGGGTGGTTCACCCCTCCACTTT; CDR3aa: CASSQDRGGSPLHF; d_gene: TRBD1; abundance: .; j_gene: TRBJ1-6; v_gene: TRBV7-9
CDR3nt: TGTGCCAGCAGCTTGGTGATAGCGGGACAAGAGACCCAGTACTTC; CDR3aa: CASSLVIAGQETQYF; d_gene: TRBD2; abundance: .; j_gene: TRBJ2-5; v_gene: TRBV5-6
CDR3nt: TGCGCCAGCAGCTTGGACAGGGGGTCGGAGACCCAGTACTTC; CDR3aa: CASSLDRGSETQYF; d_gene: TRBD1; abundance: once; j_gene: TRBJ2-5; v_gene: TRBV5-1
CDR3nt: TGTGCCAGTAGTATGGGGCTAGCGGGGGTCAATGAGCAGTTCTTC; CDR3aa: CASSMGLAGVNEQFF; d_gene: TRBD2; abundance: once; j_gene: TRBJ2-1; v_gene: TRBV19
CDR3nt: TGTGCCTGGACAGGCGAAAGTAATTCACCCCTCCACTTT; CDR3aa: CAWTGESNSPLHF; d_gene: .; abundance: .; j_gene: TRBJ1-6; v_gene: TRBV30
CDR3nt: TGTGCCAGCAGCGGGACAGGGAGCTCTGGGGCCAACGTCCTGACTTTC; CDR3aa: CASSGTGSSGANVLTF; d_gene: TRBD1; abundance: .; j_gene: TRBJ2-6; v_gene: TRBV6-6
CDR3nt: TGTGCCACCAGCAGAGACCCCCAAGCCGGCTCCTACAATGAGCAGTTCTTC; CDR3aa: CATSRDPQAGSYNEQFF; d_gene: .; abundance: .; j_gene: TRBJ2-1; v_gene: TRBV15
CDR3nt: TGTGCCAGCAGTGAAGCTTGGACACTTTCGGGCGATTCACCCCTCCACTTT; CDR3aa: CASSEAWTLSGDSPLHF; d_gene: .; abundance: .; j_gene: TRBJ1-6; v_gene: TRBV6-1
CDR3nt: TGTGCCAGCAGCAGGCGATCTGGTGGCTACACCTTC; CDR3aa: CASSRRSGGYTF; d_gene: .; abundance: .; j_gene: TRBJ1-2; v_gene: TRBV2
CDR3nt: TGTGCCTGGATTCCCATAGACAGGGCGGACACTGAAGCTTTCTTT; CDR3aa: CAWIPIDRADTEAFF; d_gene: TRBD1; abundance: .; j_gene: TRBJ1-1; v_gene: TRBV30
CDR3nt: TGTGCCAGCTCACCCTCTAACAGGGGGCGCCTTCTGGGCGAGCAGTACTTC; CDR3aa: CASSPSNRGRLLGEQYF; d_gene: TRBD1; abundance: .; j_gene: TRBJ2-7; v_gene: TRBV18
CDR3nt: TGTGCCAGCTCACCACAGGCACAGCTCTATGGCTACACCTTC; CDR3aa: CASSPQAQLYGYTF; d_gene: .; abundance: .; j_gene: TRBJ1-2; v_gene: TRBV18
CDR3nt: TGTGCCTGGAGTGTTAGCCAGGGCGAGTCTGAAGCTTTCTTT; CDR3aa: CAWSVSQGESEAFF; d_gene: .; abundance: few; j_gene: TRBJ1-1; v_gene: TRBV30
CDR3nt: TGCGCCACCGGGACAGGAGGAACACTTCCTCTCTATGGCTACACCTTC; CDR3aa: CATGTGGTLPLYGYTF; d_gene: TRBD1; abundance: .; j_gene: TRBJ1-2; v_gene: TRBV23-1
CDR3nt: TGTGCCAGCAGTTCAGGGGGCGGCGAAAAACTGTTTTTT; CDR3aa: CASSSGGGEKLFF; d_gene: TRBD1; abundance: .; j_gene: TRBJ1-4; v_gene: TRBV28
CDR3nt: TGTGCCAGCAGCGACGACTCCGGCCGGACAGGAAACTACGAGCAGTACTTC; CDR3aa: CASSDDSGRTGNYEQYF; d_gene: TRBD1; abundance: .; j_gene: TRBJ2-7; v_gene: TRBV2
CDR3nt: TGTGCCAGCAGTTCTCATATGGGGGAGGCAGGGGCCAACGTCCTGACTTTC; CDR3aa: CASSSHMGEAGANVLTF; d_gene: .; abundance: .; j_gene: TRBJ2-6; v_gene: TRBV27
CDR3nt: TGTGCCAGCAGCCCCCAGGGACAGTTTAGCAATCAGCCCCAGCATTTT; CDR3aa: CASSPQGQFSNQPQHF; d_gene: TRBD1; abundance: .; j_gene: TRBJ1-5; v_gene: TRBV5-5
CDR3nt: TGTGCCAGCAGTTACGGGAGTTATGGCTACACCTTC; CDR3aa: CASSYGSYGYTF; d_gene: .; abundance: .; j_gene: TRBJ1-2; v_gene: TRBV6-5
CDR3nt: TGTGCCAGCCAGGACACAGGGTATAGCAATCAGCCCCAGCATTTT; CDR3aa: CASQDTGYSNQPQHF; d_gene: .; abundance: .; j_gene: TRBJ1-5; v_gene: TRBV2
CDR3nt: TGTGCCAGCAGACAGGGGTTGCGAGCCGGGGAGCTGTTTTTT; CDR3aa: CASRQGLRAGELFF; d_gene: TRBD1; abundance: few; j_gene: TRBJ2-2; v_gene: TRBV27
CDR3nt: TGTGCCAGCAGTCAGGGCTATGAGCAGTTCTTC; CDR3aa: CASSQGYEQFF; d_gene: .; abundance: .; j_gene: TRBJ2-1; v_gene: TRBV12-3/TRBV12-4
CDR3nt: TGCGCCAGCAGTCCTGGACAGGGACCTTCCGGAAACACCATATATTTT; CDR3aa: CASSPGQGPSGNTIYF; d_gene: TRBD1; abundance: .; j_gene: TRBJ1-3; v_gene: TRBV23-1
CDR3nt: TGTGCCAGCAGCTTAGCCCGACAGGGTCACTATGGCTACACCTTC; CDR3aa: CASSLARQGHYGYTF; d_gene: TRBD1; abundance: .; j_gene: TRBJ1-2; v_gene: TRBV11-2
CDR3nt: TGTGCCAGCAGCCCCCCTCAAACTTACAATGAGCAGTTCTTC; CDR3aa: CASSPPQTYNEQFF; d_gene: .; abundance: .; j_gene: TRBJ2-1; v_gene: TRBV3-1/TRBV3-2
CDR3nt: TGTGCCAGCAGCCCCAGGACAGGGAATAGCAATCAGCCCCAGCATTTT; CDR3aa: CASSPRTGNSNQPQHF; d_gene: TRBD1; abundance: .; j_gene: TRBJ1-5; v_gene: TRBV3-1/TRBV3-2
CDR3nt: TGTGCCAGCAACCCAATCGGGGGGGCGCGCGGTCAGCCCCAGCATTTT; CDR3aa: CASNPIGGARGQPQHF; d_gene: .; abundance: few; j_gene: TRBJ1-5; v_gene: TRBV14
CDR3nt: TGTGCCAGCAGCTTGGTGGCAGGGGCTGGCTATGGCTACACCTTC; CDR3aa: CASSLVAGAGYGYTF; d_gene: .; abundance: once; j_gene: TRBJ1-2; v_gene: TRBV5-8
CDR3nt: TGTGCCAGCAGCCAAATGAGTAGCTCCTACGAGCAGTACTTC; CDR3aa: CASSQMSSSYEQYF; d_gene: .; abundance: .; j_gene: TRBJ2-7; v_gene: TRBV3-1/TRBV3-2